A selection of T cell receptor beta chains follows, all from one sample in a study of breast tumors, draining lymph nodes, adjacent tissues. TCRdb redid the calling of the multiplex PCR reads with MiXCR, one entry per CDR3 protein. The table has about 15,000 distinct CDR3 sequences, around 50% seen once. The specimen sequenced was tumor-adjacent breast tissue. The receptors stem from a female donor with breast cancer. Some clones in this sample may be carry-over from other donors' samples. Each CDR3 is given with its conserved first and last residue. D genes are given only for firm matches. Rows give clone size only sometimes, using once, few, many, or a class for an expanded clone.

CDR3 DNA | CDR3 protein | CDR3 length | V gene | D gene | clone size | J gene
TGTGCCAGCAGAGATAGCGGGAGTTATAATGAGCAGTTCTTC | CASRDSGSYNEQFF | 14 | TRBV7-3 | TRBD2 | NA | TRBJ2-1
TGTGCCATCAGTGAGTCGGGGGAGCCTTCACCCCTCCACTTT | CAISESGEPSPLHF | 14 | TRBV10-3 | NA | NA | TRBJ1-6
NA | CASSFYICSASRGQGASPLHF | 21 | TRBV5-8 | NA | NA | TRBJ1-6
TGCGCCAGCAGCCAGAGGGGACAGGGGGTCAAAAAACTGTTTTTT | CASSQRGQGVKKLFF | 15 | TRBV4-1 | TRBD1 | many | TRBJ1-4
TGTGCCTGGAGTGTATGGGGATCCCCGGGCAATGAGCAGTTCTTC | CAWSVWGSPGNEQFF | 15 | TRBV30 | NA | many | TRBJ2-1
TGTGCCAGCAGTTTCGAGGAGACCCAGTACTTC | CASSFEETQYF | 11 | TRBV12-3/TRBV12-4 | NA | few | TRBJ2-5
TGTGCCAGCAGCTTAGCGGGAGCAATTAATGAGCAGTTCTTC | CASSLAGAINEQFF | 14 | TRBV7-3 | TRBD2 | hyperexpanded | TRBJ2-1
TGTGCCAGCAGCTCCCCGGGGTCGGAGACCCAGTACTTC | CASSSPGSETQYF | 13 | TRBV7-1 | NA | NA | TRBJ2-5
TGTGCCAGCAGCTCGGGACTAGCGGGAACCTACGAGCAGTACTTC | CASSSGLAGTYEQYF | 15 | TRBV7-8 | TRBD2 | NA | TRBJ2-7
TGTGCCAGCAGCTTAACAAACAGCCAAGAGACCCAGCATTTT | CASSLTNSQETQHF | 14 | TRBV7-9 | NA | NA | TRBJ1-5
TGTGCCAGCAGCTCTGGGACCTACGAGCAGTACTTC | CASSSGTYEQYF | 12 | TRBV7-6 | NA | NA | TRBJ2-7
TGTGCCACCAGTGACACGGACAGCGGAGCTTTCTTT | CATSDTDSGAFF | 12 | TRBV24-1 | NA | NA | TRBJ1-1
TGTGCCAGCAGCTTAGTGTCGGCGCCTTCCTACGAGCAGCACTTC | CASSLVSAPSYEQHF | 15 | TRBV7-9 | NA | NA | TRBJ2-7
TGCAGTGCTATCCGGGACAGTGGAAACACCATATATTTT | CSAIRDSGNTIYF | 13 | TRBV20-1 | TRBD1 | NA | TRBJ1-3
TGTGCCAGCAGCGTACGAGGGTTGTCTGATGAAAAACTGTTTTTT | CASSVRGLSDEKLFF | 15 | TRBV9 | NA | many | TRBJ1-4
TGTGCCAGCCGCGAATCAGGGGGCCACGGCGGGGAGCTGCTTTTT | CASRESGGHGGELLF | 15 | TRBV9 | TRBD1 | NA | TRBJ2-2
TGTGCCACACACAGGGGCCATAACGGGGAGCTGTTTTTT | CATHRGHNGELFF | 13 | TRBV6-5 | TRBD1 | many | TRBJ2-2
TGCGCCAGCAGCCCTAGCGGGAGGGAAGAGACCCAGTACTTC | CASSPSGREETQYF | 14 | TRBV5-1 | TRBD2 | many | TRBJ2-5
TGTGCCAGCAGCTTCCAGAGCACAGATACGCAGTATTTT | CASSFQSTDTQYF | 13 | TRBV7-3 | NA | once | TRBJ2-3
TGTGCCAGCAGCTTAAATCGGGTGGGGGGCTACGAGCAGTACTTC | CASSLNRVGGYEQYF | 15 | TRBV7-2 | NA | medium-sized | TRBJ2-7
TGTGCCAGTAGCCCTGGGGGTTCCCCCCTCCACTTT | CASSPGGSPLHF | 12 | TRBV19 | NA | few | TRBJ1-6
TGTGCCAGCAGCCGGACTAGCGGGACGGATGAGCAGTTCTTC | CASSRTSGTDEQFF | 14 | TRBV7-2 | TRBD2 | NA | TRBJ2-1
TGTGCCAGTAGTACTCAGGGAGGTCAGCCCCAGCATTTT | CASSTQGGQPQHF | 13 | TRBV19 | NA | NA | TRBJ1-5
TGTGCCTGCCCCGGGGGCGCCGGGCCCTACGAGCAGTACTTC | CACPGGAGPYEQYF | 14 | TRBV30 | NA | many | TRBJ2-7
TGTGCCAGCAGCTTGACTAGCGGGAGCTCCTACGAGCAGTACTTC | CASSLTSGSSYEQYF | 15 | TRBV11-1 | TRBD2 | few | TRBJ2-7
TGTGCCAGCAGTTTGGGGGTTCAAGAGACCCAGTACTTC | CASSLGVQETQYF | 13 | TRBV12-3/TRBV12-4 | NA | NA | TRBJ2-5
TGCAGCGTTGAAAGACAGGGGAGGTCGACTGAAGCTTTCTTT | CSVERQGRSTEAFF | 14 | TRBV29-1 | TRBD1 | NA | TRBJ1-1
TGTGCCAGCAGCTCCCGACGACAGGGAGATACGCAGTATTTT | CASSSRRQGDTQYF | 14 | TRBV7-3 | TRBD1 | NA | TRBJ2-3
TGTGCCAGCAGGCAAACTAGCGGGAGAATCACCGGGGAGCTGTTTTTT | CASRQTSGRITGELFF | 16 | TRBV6-5 | TRBD2 | many | TRBJ2-2